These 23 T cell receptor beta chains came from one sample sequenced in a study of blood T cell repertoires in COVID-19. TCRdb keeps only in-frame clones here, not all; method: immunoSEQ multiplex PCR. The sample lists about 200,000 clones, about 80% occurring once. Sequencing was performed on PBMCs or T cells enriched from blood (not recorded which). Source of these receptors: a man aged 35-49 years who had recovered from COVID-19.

The CDR3 loop is CASSAGTPQFF. In DNA, the CDR3 is TGTGCCAGCAGCGCCGGGACTCCGCAGTTCTTC. The rearrangement links TRBV9 to TRBJ2-1; tentatively, D is TRBD2 (6 bases). The germline V and J ends were trimmed by 3 bases and 12 bases, with 10 bases remaining between them. From germline, CDR1 is SGDLS and CDR2 YYNGEE. The CDR3 is 11 amino acids.

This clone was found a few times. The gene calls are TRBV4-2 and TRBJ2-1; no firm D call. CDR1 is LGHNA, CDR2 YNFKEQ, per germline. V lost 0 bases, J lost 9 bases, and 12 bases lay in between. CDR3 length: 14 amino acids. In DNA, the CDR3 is TGTGCCAGCAGCCAAGATCTAGTGGAAGCTGAGCAGTTCTTC. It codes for CASSQDLVEAEQFF.

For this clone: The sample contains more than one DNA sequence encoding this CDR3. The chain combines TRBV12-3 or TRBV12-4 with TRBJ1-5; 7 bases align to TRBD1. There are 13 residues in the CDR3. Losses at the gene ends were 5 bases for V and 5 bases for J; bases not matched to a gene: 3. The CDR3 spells CASSLDRDQPQHF. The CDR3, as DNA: TGTGCCAGCAGTCTAGACAGGGATCAGCCCCAGCATTTT.

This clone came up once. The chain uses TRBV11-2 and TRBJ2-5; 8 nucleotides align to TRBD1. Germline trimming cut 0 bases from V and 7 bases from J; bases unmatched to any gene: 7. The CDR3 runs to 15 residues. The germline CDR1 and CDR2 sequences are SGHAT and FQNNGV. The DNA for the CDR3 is TGTGCCAGCAGCTTAGAGGACAGGGTTTTAGGGACCCAGTACTTC. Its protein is CASSLEDRVLGTQYF.

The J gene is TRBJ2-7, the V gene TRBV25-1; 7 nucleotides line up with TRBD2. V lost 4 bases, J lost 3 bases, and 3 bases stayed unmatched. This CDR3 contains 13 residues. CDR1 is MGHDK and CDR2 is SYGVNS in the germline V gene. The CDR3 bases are TGTGCCAGCAGTGTCGCGGGGGTCTACGAGCAGTACTTC. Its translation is CASSVAGVYEQYF.

The DNA of the CDR3 is TGTGCCAGCAGCATAAGGACAGCCAAGAACACTGAAGCTTTCTTT. Its protein product is CASSIRTAKNTEAFF. The V gene is TRBV11-2, the J gene TRBJ1-1; tentative D call: TRBD1 (6 bases). Germline CDR1 SGHAT, CDR2 FQNNGV. The CDR3 consists of 15 residues. Trimming stripped 5 bases from V and 1 base from J, with 14 bases between.

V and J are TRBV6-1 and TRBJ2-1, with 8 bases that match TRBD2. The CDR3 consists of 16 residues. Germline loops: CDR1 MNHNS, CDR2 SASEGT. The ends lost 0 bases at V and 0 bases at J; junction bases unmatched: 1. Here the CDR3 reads CASSEASGISYNEQFF. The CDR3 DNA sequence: TGTGCCAGCAGTGAAGCTAGCGGGATCTCCTACAATGAGCAGTTCTTC.

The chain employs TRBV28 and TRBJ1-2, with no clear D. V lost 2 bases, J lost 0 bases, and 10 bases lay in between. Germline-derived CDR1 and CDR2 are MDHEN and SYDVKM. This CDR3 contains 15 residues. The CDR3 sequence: CASSLTVYSNYGYTF. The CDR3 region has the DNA TGTGCCAGCAGTTTAACAGTCTACTCTAACTATGGCTACACCTTC.

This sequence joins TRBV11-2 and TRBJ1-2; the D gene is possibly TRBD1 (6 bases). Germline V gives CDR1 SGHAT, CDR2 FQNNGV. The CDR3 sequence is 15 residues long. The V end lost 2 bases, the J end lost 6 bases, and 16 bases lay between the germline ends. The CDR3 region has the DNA TGTGCCAGCAGCTTAAACCGGGATCAGGGGCATGGCTACACCTTC. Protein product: CASSLNRDQGHGYTF.

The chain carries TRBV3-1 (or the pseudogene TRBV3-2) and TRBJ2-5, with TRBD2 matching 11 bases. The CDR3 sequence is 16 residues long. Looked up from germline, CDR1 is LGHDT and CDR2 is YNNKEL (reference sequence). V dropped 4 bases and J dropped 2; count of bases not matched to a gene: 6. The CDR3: CASSLRLAGIQETQYF. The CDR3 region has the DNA TGTGCCAGCAGCCTCCGACTAGCGGGGATACAAGAGACCCAGTACTTC.

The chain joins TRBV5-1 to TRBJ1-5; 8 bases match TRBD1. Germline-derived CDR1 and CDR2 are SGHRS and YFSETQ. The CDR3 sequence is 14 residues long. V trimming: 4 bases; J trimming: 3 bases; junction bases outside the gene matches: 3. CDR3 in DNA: TGCGCCAGCAGCCGGACAGGGAACAATCAGCCCCAGCATTTT. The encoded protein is CASSRTGNNQPQHF.

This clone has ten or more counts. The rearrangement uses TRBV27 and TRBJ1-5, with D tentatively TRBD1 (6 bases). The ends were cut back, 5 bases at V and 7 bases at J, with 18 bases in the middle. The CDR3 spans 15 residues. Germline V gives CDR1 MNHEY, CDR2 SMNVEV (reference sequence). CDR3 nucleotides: TGTGCCAGCAGTCCGCTAACAGGGCTAAGGCAGCCCCAGCATTTT. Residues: CASSPLTGLRQPQHF.

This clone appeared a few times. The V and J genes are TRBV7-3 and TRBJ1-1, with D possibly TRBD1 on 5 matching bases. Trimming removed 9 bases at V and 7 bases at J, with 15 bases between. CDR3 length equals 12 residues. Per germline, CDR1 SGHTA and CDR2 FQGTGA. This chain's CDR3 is CASQGREDEAFF. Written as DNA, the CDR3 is TGTGCCAGTCAGGGCAGGGAGGATGAAGCTTTCTTT.

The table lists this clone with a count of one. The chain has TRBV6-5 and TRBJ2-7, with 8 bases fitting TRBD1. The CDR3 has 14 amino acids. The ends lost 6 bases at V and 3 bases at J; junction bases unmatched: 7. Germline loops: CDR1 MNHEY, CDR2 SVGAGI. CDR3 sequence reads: CASRYGQGFYEQYF. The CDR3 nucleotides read TGTGCCAGCAGGTATGGACAGGGATTCTACGAGCAGTACTTC.

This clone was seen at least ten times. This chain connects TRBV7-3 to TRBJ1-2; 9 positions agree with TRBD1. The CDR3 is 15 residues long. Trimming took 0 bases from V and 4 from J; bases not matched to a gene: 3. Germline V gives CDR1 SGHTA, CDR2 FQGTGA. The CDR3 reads CASSLTGQGGYGYTF. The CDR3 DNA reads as TGTGCCAGCAGCTTAACGGGACAGGGAGGCTATGGCTACACCTTC.

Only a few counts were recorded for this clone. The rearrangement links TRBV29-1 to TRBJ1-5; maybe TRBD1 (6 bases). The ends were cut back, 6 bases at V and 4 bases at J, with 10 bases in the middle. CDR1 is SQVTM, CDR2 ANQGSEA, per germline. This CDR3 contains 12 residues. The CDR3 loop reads CSVRTGNQPQHF. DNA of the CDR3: TGCAGCGTGCGCACAGGGAATCAGCCCCAGCATTTT.

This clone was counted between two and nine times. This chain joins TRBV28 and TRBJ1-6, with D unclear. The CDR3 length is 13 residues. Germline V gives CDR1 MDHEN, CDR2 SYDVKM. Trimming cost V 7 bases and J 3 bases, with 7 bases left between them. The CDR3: CASIRDYNSPLHF. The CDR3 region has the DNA TGTGCCAGCATCCGGGACTATAATTCACCCCTCCACTTT.

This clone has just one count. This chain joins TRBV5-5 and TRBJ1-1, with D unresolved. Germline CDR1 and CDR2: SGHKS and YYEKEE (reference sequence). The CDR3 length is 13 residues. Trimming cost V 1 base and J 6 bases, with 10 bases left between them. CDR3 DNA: TGTGCCAGCAGCTTGAATTGGGCCGCTGAAGCTTTCTTT. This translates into CASSLNWAAEAFF.

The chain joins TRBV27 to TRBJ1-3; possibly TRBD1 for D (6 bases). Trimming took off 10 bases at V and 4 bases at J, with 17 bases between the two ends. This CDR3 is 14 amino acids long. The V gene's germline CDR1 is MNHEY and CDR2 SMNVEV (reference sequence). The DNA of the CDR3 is TGTGCCACTCGCCCGCGCACAGGGGGAAACACCATATATTTT. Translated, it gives CATRPRTGGNTIYF.

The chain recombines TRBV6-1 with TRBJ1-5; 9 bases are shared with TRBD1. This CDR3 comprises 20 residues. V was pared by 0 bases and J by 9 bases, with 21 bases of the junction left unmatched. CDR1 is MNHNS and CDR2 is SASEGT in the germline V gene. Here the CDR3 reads CASSEASPGTGLTSITPQHF. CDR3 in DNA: TGTGCCAGCAGTGAAGCGAGTCCCGGGACAGGGCTAACTAGCATAACGCCCCAGCATTTT.

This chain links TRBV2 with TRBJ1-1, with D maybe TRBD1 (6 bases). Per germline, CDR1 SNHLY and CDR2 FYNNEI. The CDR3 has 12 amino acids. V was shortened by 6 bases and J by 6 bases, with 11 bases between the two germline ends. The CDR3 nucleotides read TGTGCCAGCAGACCGGACAGCGCTGAAGCTTTCTTT. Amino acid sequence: CASRPDSAEAFF. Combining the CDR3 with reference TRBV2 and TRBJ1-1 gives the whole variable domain EPEVTQTPSHQVTQMGQEVILRCVPISNHLYFYWYRQILGQKVEFLVSFYNNEISEKSEIFDDQFSVERPDGSNFTLKIRSTKLEDSAMYFCASRPDSAEAFFGQGTRLTVV.

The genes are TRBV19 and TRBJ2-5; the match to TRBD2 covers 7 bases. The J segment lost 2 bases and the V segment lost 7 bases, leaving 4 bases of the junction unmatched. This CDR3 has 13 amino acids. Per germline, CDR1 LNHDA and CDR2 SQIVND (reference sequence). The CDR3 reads CASTASGQETQYF. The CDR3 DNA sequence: TGTGCCAGTACGGCTAGCGGTCAAGAGACCCAGTACTTC.

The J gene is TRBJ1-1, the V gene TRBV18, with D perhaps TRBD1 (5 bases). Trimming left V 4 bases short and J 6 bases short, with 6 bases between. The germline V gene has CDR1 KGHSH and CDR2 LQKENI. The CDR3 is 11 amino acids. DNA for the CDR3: TGTGCCAGCTCACAGACAGCTGAAGCTTTCTTT. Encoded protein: CASSQTAEAFF.